The clone carrying this TCR beta chain was detected many times. Its specificity is not known. This sample stems from a study of response to subunit inactivated influenza vaccine. Findings of the study overall: Researchers suggested that each seasonal influenza vaccination recruits few new T cells.

In TCRdb, the RT-PCR reads were re-called with MiXCR into one record per CDR3 protein. In the table there are about 180,000 distinct CDR3 sequences, about 10% of which are singletons. Germline V CDR1 and CDR2: MNHEY, SVGAGI. The CDR3 totals 16 residues. V lost 2 bases to trimming and J lost 3 bases; unmatched junction nucleotides: 8. This receptor was taken from a man aged 45-65 years who received an inactivated influenza vaccine. The specimen comprised non-naive T cells sorted from PBMCs, sampled on the day of vaccination. V and J are TRBV6-5 and TRBJ2-7; 9 nucleotides line up with TRBD1. In DNA, the CDR3 is TGTGCCAGCAGTTACACTACCGGGACAGGGAACTACGAGCAGTACTTC. Its protein product is CASSYTTGTGNYEQYF.